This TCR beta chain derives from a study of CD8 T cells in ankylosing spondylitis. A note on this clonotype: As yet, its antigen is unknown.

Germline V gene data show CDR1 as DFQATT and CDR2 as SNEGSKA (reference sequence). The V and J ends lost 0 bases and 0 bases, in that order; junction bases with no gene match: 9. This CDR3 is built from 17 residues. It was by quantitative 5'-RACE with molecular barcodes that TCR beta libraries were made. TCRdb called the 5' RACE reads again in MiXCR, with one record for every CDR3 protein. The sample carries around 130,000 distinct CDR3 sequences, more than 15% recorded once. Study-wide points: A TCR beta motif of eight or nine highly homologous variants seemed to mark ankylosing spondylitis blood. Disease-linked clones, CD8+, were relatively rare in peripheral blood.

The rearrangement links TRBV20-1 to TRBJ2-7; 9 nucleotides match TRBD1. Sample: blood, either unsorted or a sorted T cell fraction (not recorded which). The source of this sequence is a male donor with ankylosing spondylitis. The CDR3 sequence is CSARDTGTGSPSYEQYF. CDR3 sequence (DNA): TGCAGTGCTAGAGATACCGGGACAGGGTCACCCTCCTACGAGCAGTACTTC.